The 13 T cell receptor beta chains presented below share a single source sample, sequenced in a study of regulatory T cells in long-lasting Graves disease. Regarding time point: newly diagnosed GD, antithyroid drugs for less than 3 months. TCR sequences were obtained from RNA taken from PBMCs. CDR3 regions were amplified by Arm-PCR using iRepertoire HTBI primers to build TCR beta libraries. TCRdb redid the calling of the multiplex PCR reads with MiXCR, one entry per CDR3 protein. The data hold some 230,000 distinct CDR3 sequences, with 15% to 20% observed a single time. Sequencing was performed on peripheral blood mononuclear cells (PBMCs), taken at new diagnosis, from a patient treated with antithyroid drugs. The receptors come from a female donor with Graves disease.

This clonotype was observed many times. The chain is built from TRBV29-1 and TRBJ2-1; D assignment may be TRBD1 or TRBD2 (5 bases each). The ends were cut back, 6 bases at V and 2 bases at J, with 8 bases in the middle. This CDR3 has 12 residues. Germline CDR1 SQVTM, CDR2 ANQGSEA. CDR3 sequence reads: CSVPGPYNEQFF. The DNA for the CDR3 is TGCAGCGTACCGGGACCCTACAATGAGCAGTTCTTC.

The chain employs TRBV12-3 or TRBV12-4 and TRBJ2-7, with 12 bases matching TRBD2. Germline trimming cut 4 bases from V and 3 bases from J; bases unmatched to any gene: 16. CDR3 length equals 19 residues. The CDR3 loop reads CASSSWTSGTLRGDYEQYF. The CDR3 nucleotides are TGTGCCAGCAGTTCTTGGACTAGCGGGACTCTTAGAGGGGACTACGAGCAGTACTTC.

This clonotype occurred many times. V gene TRBV20-1 combines with J gene TRBJ1-3, with a weak D call TRBD1 (5 bases). CDR3 length: 15 amino acids. In germline, CDR1 is DFQATT, CDR2 SNEGSKA (reference sequence). Trimming left V 2 bases short and J 1 base short, with 12 bases between. The chain's CDR3 is CSARSTVTSGNTIYF. The CDR3 bases are TGCAGTGCTAGATCGACAGTCACTTCTGGAAACACCATATATTTT.

This clonotype was seen more than once but under ten times. J is TRBJ1-4 and V is TRBV4-1; D unresolved. In germline, CDR1 is MGHRA, CDR2 YSYEKL. The CDR3 has 11 residues. With 1 base removed from V and 10 bases from J, the gap between germline ends came to 4 bases. CDR3: CASSQGGKLFF. As DNA, the CDR3 is TGCGCCAGCAGCCAAGGCGGAAAACTGTTTTTT.

This clonotype was observed a handful of times. CDR3 nucleotide sequence: TGCAGTGCTAGGGACAACAGGGTCCAGGCGGACACCGGGGAGCTGTTTTTT. Its translation is CSARDNRVQADTGELFF. This chain links TRBV20-1 with TRBJ2-2; TRBD1 might be the D (6 bases). This CDR3 contains 17 residues. In germline, CDR1 is DFQATT, CDR2 SNEGSKA (reference sequence). Deletions cut 3 bases from V and 3 bases from J, with 20 bases between.

Notes on this clonotype: With a much larger clone just one base away, this may be a read error. The gene calls are TRBV6-5 and TRBJ2-7; no firm D call. Germline V lookup: CDR1 MNHEY, CDR2 SVGAGI. V dropped 4 bases and J dropped 3 bases, with 7 bases sitting between them. The CDR3 loop spans 12 amino acids. Here the CDR3 reads CASSFLVYEQYF. The CDR3 DNA follows: TGTGCCAGCAGTTTCCTAGTCTACGAGCAGTACTTC.

Comment on this clonotype: This may arise from a read error, as a much more abundant clone is one base away. The chain recombines TRBV5-4 with TRBJ2-1; TRBD2 aligns across 9 bases. The germline CDR1 and CDR2 sequences are SGHNT and YYREEE (reference sequence). Trimming took 6 bases from V and 0 from J; bases not matched to a gene: 16. The CDR3 is made up of 19 amino acids. This chain's CDR3 is CASTNGRLAEQGSYNEQFF. The CDR3 coding sequence is TGTGCCAGCACTAACGGCCGACTAGCGGAGCAAGGCTCCTACAATGAGCAGTTCTTC.

This clonotype appeared many times. This chain uses TRBV7-9 with TRBJ2-3; D is possibly TRBD2 (6 bases). The length of the CDR3 is 14 residues. V lost 5 bases and J lost 12, with 21 bases in between. Germline lookup yields CDR1 SEHNR and CDR2 FQNEAQ (reference sequence). CDR3 loop: CASSVGLSLALQYF. CDR3 nucleotide sequence: TGTGCCAGCAGCGTTGGACTATCCCTGGCCCTACAGTATTTT.

This clonotype was counted many times. The chain has TRBV27 and TRBJ1-2; TRBD1 aligns across 7 bases. The CDR3 extends over 15 amino acids. Germline values: CDR1 MNHEY, CDR2 SMNVEV (reference sequence). The J segment lost 4 bases and the V segment lost 2 bases, leaving 7 bases of the junction unmatched. CDR3 sequence: CASSLRGGLAYGYTF. The DNA for the CDR3 is TGTGCCAGCAGTTTAAGAGGGGGCCTGGCCTATGGCTACACCTTC.

This clonotype was seen ten or more times. The chain uses TRBV7-9 and TRBJ2-5; a possible D gene is TRBD1 (5 bases). This CDR3 comprises 15 residues. V was cut by 6 bases and J by 0 bases, with 14 bases left in between. CDR1 is SEHNR and CDR2 is FQNEAQ in the germline V gene (reference sequence). CDR3 DNA sequence: TGTGCCAGCAGTTCTTCTCAGGGATACCAAGAGACCCAGTACTTC. This sequence encodes CASSSSQGYQETQYF.

This clonotype was observed at least ten times. The chain joins TRBV19 to TRBJ2-3; a weak D match, TRBD1 (5 bases). The CDR3 covers 13 residues. V was clipped by 6 bases and J by 2 bases, with 9 bases between them. Germline V lookup: CDR1 LNHDA, CDR2 SQIVND (reference sequence). CDR3 amino acids: CASRPGFTDTQYF. CDR3 sequence (DNA): TGTGCCAGTAGACCAGGGTTCACAGATACGCAGTATTTT.

V and J are TRBV11-2 and TRBJ2-7; 8 bases agree with TRBD2. CDR3 length: 15 amino acids. Germline V CDR1 and CDR2: SGHAT, FQNNGV. The V gene end was trimmed by 1 base and the J gene end by 3 bases; junction bases not matched to a gene: 5. The CDR3 is CASSLAREAIYEQYF. Written as DNA, the CDR3 is TGTGCCAGCAGCTTAGCGCGGGAGGCTATCTACGAGCAGTACTTC.

At least ten counts were recorded for this clonotype. The chain is built from TRBV7-2 and TRBJ2-3; no clear D. The germline V and J ends were trimmed by 5 bases and 2 bases, with 14 bases remaining between them. The CDR3 loop spans 15 amino acids. Germline V gene lookup returns CDR1 SGHTA and CDR2 FQGNSA. The CDR3 region has the DNA TGTGCCAGCAGCCCTTACGGCGTCGCCACAGATACGCAGTATTTT. Translation gives CASSPYGVATDTQYF.